A selection of T cell receptor beta chains follows, all from one sample in a study of metastatic and nonmetastatic thyroid tumors. MiXCR was used by TCRdb to re-call the PCR reads. The sample includes 60,000 to 85,000 clones, 18% of them seen just once. Sequenced: blood. These TCRs come from a female donor with papillary thyroid cancer or a benign thyroid nodule (not recorded which). Some clones in this sample may be carry-over from other donors' samples. Both conserved end residues are part of each CDR3. The D gene is left open where the match is weak. Where a row states a size, it is once, few, many or the class of an expanded clone; other rows omit it.

abundance,v_gene,d_gene,j_gene,CDR3nt,CDR3aa
many,TRBV6-2/TRBV6-3,-,TRBJ2-1,TGTGCCAGCAGCCGCCCCGGGCCGTACAATGAGCAGTTCTTC,CASSRPGPYNEQFF
many,TRBV18,-,TRBJ1-6,TGTGCCAGCTCACCACCGGGACCCCTTGGGAATTCACCCCTCCACTTT,CASSPPGPLGNSPLHF
-,TRBV2,-,TRBJ2-7,TGTGCCAGCAGGTTCGGGGGGCTGTACGAGCAGTACTTC,CASRFGGLYEQYF
many,TRBV7-9,-,TRBJ1-1,TGTGCCAGCAGCTTGAGGGAAATCGGAACTGAAGCTTTCTTT,CASSLREIGTEAFF
many,TRBV6-4,TRBD1,TRBJ1-6,TGTGCCAGCAGTGAGGGACAGGGGGCTTCACCCCTCCACTTT,CASSEGQGASPLHF
many,TRBV3-1,TRBD1,TRBJ1-4,TGTGCCAGCAGCCAAGGGACAGGAGCGAATGAAAAACTGTTTTTT,CASSQGTGANEKLFF
-,TRBV4-1,TRBD1,TRBJ1-5,TGCGCCAGCAGCTTACAACCCGGGACAGGGATACATCAGCCCCAGCATTTT,CASSLQPGTGIHQPQHF
-,TRBV6-2/TRBV6-3,-,TRBJ2-1,TGTGCCAGCAGTTCGACTAGGGGGCAGTTCTTC,CASSSTRGQFF
-,TRBV28,-,TRBJ1-2,TGTGCCAGCAGTGCGGGACAATCCCAAGTGGAGGTCTACACCTTC,CASSAGQSQVEVYTF
once,TRBV5-1,TRBD1,TRBJ1-3,TGCGCCAGCAGCTTGCGGGACAGCCGCTCCTCTGGAAACACCATATATTTT,CASSLRDSRSSGNTIYF
many,TRBV30,-,TRBJ2-5,TGTGCCTGGAGCCCGGGCCGGGAGACCCAGTACTTC,CAWSPGRETQYF
-,TRBV20-1,TRBD1,TRBJ1-1,TGCAGTGCTAGAGATAACGACAGGGAAGGGGCTTTCTTT,CSARDNDREGAFF
-,TRBV20-1,-,TRBJ1-5,TGCAGTGCTAGAGCCCTCATTGCGAATCAGCCCCAGCATTTT,CSARALIANQPQHF
many,TRBV6-1,TRBD2,TRBJ2-7,TGTGCCAGCAGTCGGACTAGCGACTCCTACGAGCAGTACTTC,CASSRTSDSYEQYF
many,TRBV19,-,TRBJ2-2,TGTGCCAGTAGTATGACTCAGGGACTGAACACCGGGGAGCTGTTTTTT,CASSMTQGLNTGELFF
many,TRBV15,-,TRBJ2-5,TGTGCCACCAGCAGAGATCAGGCTTCTCAGACCCAGTACTTC,CATSRDQASQTQYF
-,TRBV18,-,TRBJ2-7,TGTGCCAGCTCCTCCGGGACAATTACCTACGAGCAGTACTTC,CASSSGTITYEQYF
many,TRBV11-2,-,TRBJ2-1,TGTGCCAGCAGTTTCTCACGAGAGCAGTTCTTC,CASSFSREQFF
many,TRBV27,-,TRBJ2-7,TGTGCCAGCATTTATACAGCCCACGAGCAGTACTTC,CASIYTAHEQYF
many,TRBV5-4,TRBD1,TRBJ2-7,TGTGCCAGCAGCTTAGGGGGACAGGGGTTTTACGAGCAGTACTTC,CASSLGGQGFYEQYF
once,TRBV20-1,-,TRBJ1-1,TGCAGTGTGCGACGCATGGACACTGAAGCTTTCTTT,CSVRRMDTEAFF
many,TRBV28,TRBD1,TRBJ1-2,TGTGCCAGCAGTTCGTACAGGGGGGTAGACTATGGCTACACCTTC,CASSSYRGVDYGYTF
many,TRBV20-1,-,TRBJ1-1,TGCAGTGCTCAGAGGGTGACAGGCTGGTACACTGAAGCTTTCTTT,CSAQRVTGWYTEAFF
-,TRBV5-6,TRBD2,TRBJ2-5,TGTGCCAGCAGCGCCGGGACTAGGCTAAGAAAGACCCAGTACTTC,CASSAGTRLRKTQYF
many,TRBV25-1,TRBD2,TRBJ2-5,TGTGCCAGCAGTGAATGGGGAGGGGATGAGACCCAGTACTTC,CASSEWGGDETQYF
many,TRBV6-1,TRBD1,TRBJ2-7,TGTGCCAGCAGCAATCAGGGGGTTTCCTACGAGCAGTACTTC,CASSNQGVSYEQYF
few,TRBV6-1,-,TRBJ2-2,TGTGCCAGCAGTGAGGAGCTGGGGTCTAGCGGGGAGCTGTTTTTT,CASSEELGSSGELFF